These 24 T cell receptor beta chains came from one sample sequenced in a study of blood T cells in healthy people across ages. A J-beta primer mix and a sample-barcoded 5' primer were used in a second PCR of about 7 to 12 cycles. TCRdb fed the 5' RACE reads into MiXCR, producing one record per CDR3 protein. Of over 600,000 distinct CDR3 sequences detected, 56% appear once; the ten largest clones hold approximately 24%. Specimen: blood. The source is a man aged 40-49 years in good health.

The chain employs TRBV12-3 or TRBV12-4 and TRBJ2-7; TRBD2 agrees at 8 bases. J gave up 7 bases and V 4 bases, and 21 bases lay outside the gene matches. The CDR3 runs to 18 residues. CDR3 protein: CASSSRTSRPKLNNEQYF. DNA for the CDR3: TGTGCCAGCAGTTCCCGGACTAGCCGACCGAAATTGAACAATGAGCAGTACTTC.

Points on this clonotype: At one end, the junction sequence differs from germline, possibly due to a read error. The chain couples TRBV28 to TRBJ2-1; D might be TRBD2 (6 bases). The CDR3 sequence is 20 residues long. The germline V gene has CDR1 MDHEN and CDR2 SYDVKM. CDR3 nucleotide sequence: TGTGCCAGCAGTCCCATCATGGGAGGTGTTAAGATAATAGGATACAATGAGCTGTTCTTC. It is translated as CASSPIMGGVKIIGYNELFF. Supplemented by reference TRBV28 and TRBJ2-1, the full variable domain reads DVKVTQSSRYLVKRTGEKVFLECVQDMDHENMFWYRQDPGLGLRLIYFSYDVKMKEKGDIPEGYSVSREKKERFSLILESASTNQTSMYLCASSPIMGGVKIIGYNELFFGPGTRLTVL.

The chain carries TRBV29-1 and TRBJ2-1, with D possibly TRBD2 on 6 matching bases. Germline CDR1 SQVTM, CDR2 ANQGSEA. The V end lost 0 bases, the J end lost 7 bases, and 16 bases lay between the germline ends. CDR3 size: 15 residues. CDR3 sequence: CSVEDGGKVGNEQFF. CDR3 DNA sequence: TGCAGCGTTGAAGACGGCGGGAAAGTGGGAAATGAGCAGTTCTTC.

This clonotype was recorded at least ten times. This may be a read error, as it is one base from a much larger clone. The chain recombines TRBV7-3 with TRBJ2-1; maybe TRBD1 (6 bases). The end of the DNA is better explained by TRBJ2-7, so the J call may be wrong. Germline V gene lookup returns CDR1 SGHTA and CDR2 FQGTGA. This CDR3 region has 14 residues. CDR3 coding DNA: TGTGCCAGCAGCGTAGGGATGGGGGACAATGAGCAGTACTTC. The encoded protein is CASSVGMGDNEQYF.

This clonotype has only one observation. A junction boundary mismatches the germline segment, possibly from a read error. The V gene is TRBV7-9, the J gene TRBJ2-6; D is perhaps TRBD1 (5 bases). This CDR3 region has 15 residues. Germline V gene data show CDR1 as SEHNR and CDR2 as FQNEAQ (reference sequence). The CDR3 loop reads CASSSPGVGANALTF. CDR3 sequence (DNA): TGTGCCAGCAGCTCCCCAGGCGTTGGGGCCAACGCCCTGACTTTC. Looking up the rest from reference TRBV7-9 and TRBJ2-6 gives the full variable domain: DTGVSQNPRHKITKRGQNVTFRCDPISEHNRLYWYRQTLGQGPEFLTYFQNEAQLEKSRLLSDRFSAERPKGSFSTLEIQRTEQGDSAMYLCASSSPGVGANALTFGAGSRLTVL.

This clonotype was seen more than once but under ten times. The rearrangement links TRBV6-5 to TRBJ1-5; 7 bases fit TRBD1. Germline lookup yields CDR1 MNHEY and CDR2 SVGAGI. Trimming took 6 bases from V and 1 from J; bases not matched to a gene: 6. The CDR3 loop spans 15 amino acids. The CDR3 reads CASSPSGGSNQPQHF. As DNA, the CDR3 is TGTGCCAGCAGCCCTTCAGGGGGAAGCAATCAGCCCCAGCATTTT.

The chain combines TRBV6-2 or TRBV6-3 with TRBJ2-7, with a tentative D call TRBD1 (6 bases). Germline CDR1 MNHEY, CDR2 SVGEGT. V lost 0 bases and J lost 0, with 15 bases in between. The length of the CDR3 is 17 residues. As DNA, the CDR3 is TGTGCCAGCAGTTACTCGCGTCACGGACAGCACTCCTACGAGCAGTACTTC. Protein product: CASSYSRHGQHSYEQYF.

This clonotype was recorded a few times. This chain links TRBV3-1 with TRBJ2-5; 7 bases agree with TRBD2. Trimming cost V 6 bases and J 4 bases; bases outside gene matches: 5. The length of the CDR3 is 13 residues. Germline CDR1 LGHDT, CDR2 YNNKEL (reference sequence). The CDR3 region is CASSGASGETQYF. The CDR3 DNA sequence: TGTGCCAGCAGTGGGGCTAGCGGAGAGACCCAGTACTTC.

This chain links TRBV4-1 with TRBJ1-4; D gene uncertain. Germline CDR1 and CDR2: MGHRA and YSYEKL. Trimming took off 5 bases at V and 8 bases at J, with 15 bases between the two ends. This CDR3 comprises 14 residues. CDR3 sequence reads: CASSTPKIGEKLFF. CDR3 in DNA: TGCGCCAGCAGCACCCCGAAGATAGGGGAAAAACTGTTTTTT.

This clonotype was seen only a few times. V gene TRBV5-1 combines with J gene TRBJ2-4, with TRBD2 matching 10 bases. The CDR3 covers 17 residues. Germline V CDR1 and CDR2: SGHRS, YFSETQ. The V and J ends lost 4 bases and 3 bases, in that order; junction bases with no gene match: 10. In nucleotides, the CDR3 is TGCGCCAGCAGCGACCAGCGGGGGGGCCGGGTCAAAAACATTCAGTACTTC. Its protein is CASSDQRGGRVKNIQYF. Full variable domain (remainder filled in from reference TRBV5-1 and TRBJ2-4): KAGVTQTPRYLIKTRGQQVTLSCSPISGHRSVSWYQQTPGQGLQFLFEYFSETQRNKGNFPGRFSGRQFSNSRSEMNVSTLELGDSALYLCASSDQRGGRVKNIQYFGAGTRLSVL.

Points on this clonotype: At one boundary the junction diverges from the germline segment, which might be a read error. This chain links TRBV20-1 with TRBJ2-3, with a weak D call TRBD1 (6 bases). Looked up from germline, CDR1 is DFQATT and CDR2 is SNEGSKA (reference sequence). This CDR3 has 13 amino acids. The CDR3 region is CSIQQGSTGTQYF. The CDR3 coding sequence is TGCAGTATCCAACAGGGTTCCACAGGTACGCAGTATTTT.

The chain recombines TRBV21-1 with TRBJ2-5. TRBV21-1 is a pseudogene locus. The CDR3 covers 14 residues. The CDR3 bases are TGTGCCAGCGGCAAAGTCCAGTGGCAAGAGACCCAGTACTTC. Its protein product is CASGKVQWQETQYF.

The chain couples TRBV6-2 or TRBV6-3 to TRBJ2-5, with a possible D match to TRBD2 (5 bases). Per the germline V gene, CDR1 is MNHEY and CDR2 is SVGEGT. The CDR3 contains 15 residues. The ends were cut back, 5 bases at V and 3 bases at J, with 16 bases in the middle. The CDR3 is CASSQIGVREETQYF. In nucleotides, the CDR3 is TGTGCCAGCAGTCAAATCGGAGTGAGGGAAGAGACCCAGTACTTC.

This clonotype was seen a few times. The chain joins TRBV7-2 to TRBJ2-7; no firm D call. Germline CDR1 and CDR2: SGHTA and FQGNSA. This CDR3 spans 12 amino acids. Trimming took 2 bases from V and 1 from J, leaving 3 bases between them. The DNA of the CDR3 is TGTGCCAGCAGCTTACGTTCCTACGAGCAGTACTTC. This sequence encodes CASSLRSYEQYF.

The J gene is TRBJ2-5, the V gene TRBV24-1; 8 bases line up with TRBD1. The J segment lost 4 bases and the V segment lost 3 bases, leaving 9 bases of the junction unmatched. Per germline, CDR1 KGHDR and CDR2 SFDVKD. This CDR3 has 16 amino acids. CDR3 loop: CATSDPGGQGRETQYF. The CDR3 DNA follows: TGTGCCACCAGTGATCCTGGCGGACAGGGCCGAGAGACCCAGTACTTC.

The V call is TRBV4-1, the J call TRBJ2-5; unclear D gene. Germline V gives CDR1 MGHRA, CDR2 YSYEKL. The CDR3 is 15 amino acids. Trimming took off 4 bases at V and 1 base at J, with 13 bases between the two ends. The CDR3 here is CASSLQVGPQETQYF. CDR3 nucleotides: TGCGCCAGCAGCCTCCAAGTAGGGCCCCAAGAGACCCAGTACTTC.

The J gene is TRBJ1-4, the V gene TRBV25-1, with unresolved D. Germline V lookup: CDR1 MGHDK, CDR2 SYGVNS. The V end was cut by 3 bases, the J end by 10 bases, with 6 bases between. The CDR3 length is 11 residues. The CDR3 DNA follows: TGTGCCAGCAGTGATGTTGGAAAACTGTTTTTT. It translates to CASSDVGKLFF.

CDR3 bases: TGTGCCAGCAGTTTATTAGCTGGAGGGATCGAGCAGTACTTC. The encoded protein is CASSLLAGGIEQYF. This chain connects TRBV28 to TRBJ2-7, with D possibly being TRBD2 (6 bases). The V end lost 1 base, the J end lost 6 bases, and 13 bases lay between the germline ends. This CDR3 comprises 14 residues. Germline lookup yields CDR1 MDHEN and CDR2 SYDVKM. Combining the CDR3 with reference TRBV28 and TRBJ2-7 gives the whole variable domain DVKVTQSSRYLVKRTGEKVFLECVQDMDHENMFWYRQDPGLGLRLIYFSYDVKMKEKGDIPEGYSVSREKKERFSLILESASTNQTSMYLCASSLLAGGIEQYFGPGTRLTVT.

This rearrangement joins TRBV7-2 to TRBJ2-5; 10 nucleotides match TRBD2. Germline CDR1 is SGHTA and CDR2 is FQGNSA. The V and J ends lost 4 bases and 11 bases, in that order; junction bases with no gene match: 10. The CDR3 consists of 14 residues. CDR3 residues: CASSWTSGRNEQYF. The CDR3 nucleotides are TGTGCCAGCAGCTGGACTAGCGGACGCAATGAGCAGTACTTC.

This rearrangement joins TRBV2 to TRBJ2-1; D is possibly TRBD1 or TRBD2 (5 bases each). The germline V and J ends were trimmed by 4 bases and 3 bases, with 10 bases remaining between them. Germline V CDR1 and CDR2: SNHLY, FYNNEI. There are 14 residues in the CDR3. The CDR3 loop is CASSGDGYYNEQFF. Here the CDR3 DNA reads TGTGCCAGCAGTGGGGACGGCTACTACAATGAGCAGTTCTTC.

This chain uses TRBV5-1 with TRBJ2-7; 9 bases fit TRBD1. Germline-derived CDR1 and CDR2 are SGHRS and YFSETQ. The J segment lost 3 bases and the V segment lost 4 bases, leaving 8 bases of the junction unmatched. The CDR3 extends over 15 amino acids. The CDR3 coding sequence is TGCGCCAGCAGCAGTGGGACAGGGAGAGTCTACGAGCAGTACTTC. It translates to CASSSGTGRVYEQYF.

The V and J genes are TRBV6-2 or TRBV6-3 and TRBJ1-5; D not certain. The CDR3 extends over 17 amino acids. Germline values: CDR1 MNHEY, CDR2 SVGEGT. V was cut by 7 bases and J by 6 bases, with 25 bases left in between. CDR3 DNA: TGTGCCAGCACCCAAGTGCCGGTCGTGGGGAAAATTCAGCCCCAGCATTTT. Translating it yields CASTQVPVVGKIQPQHF.

This chain links TRBV29-1 with TRBJ2-1; TRBD2 is a possible D gene (5 bases). Per the germline V gene, CDR1 is SQVTM and CDR2 is ANQGSEA. The CDR3 is 12 amino acids. The V and J ends lost 3 bases and 4 bases respectively, with 7 bases between them. This chain's CDR3 is CSVEWRYNEQFF. The DNA of the CDR3 is TGCAGCGTTGAGTGGAGGTACAATGAGCAGTTCTTC.

The chain is built from TRBV28 and TRBJ2-7; unclear D gene. Germline V gives CDR1 MDHEN, CDR2 SYDVKM. The CDR3 is 13 residues long. V was shortened by 6 bases and J by 2 bases, with 11 bases between the two germline ends. In DNA form, the CDR3 reads TGTGCCAGCAGGGCAGGAGCTACCTACGAGCAGTACTTC. This encodes CASRAGATYEQYF.